The clone carrying this T cell receptor beta chain was counted a single time. Its matching antigen is unknown. This sample was included in a study of blood T cells in healthy people across ages. Regarding the study as a whole: Age advanced and TCR beta diversity per million T cells fell, roughly linearly.

The second PCR ran about 6 to 12 cycles with a sample-barcoded 5' primer and J-beta primers. TCRdb re-analysed the 5' RACE reads in MiXCR, keeping a single row per CDR3 protein. The data hold 1.5 million to 2 million distinct CDR3 sequences, with over 25% observed a single time. Peripheral blood, around 9.4 milliliters per donor, was collected. Whenever a sample was processed, at least 6 million PBMCs were isolated. Per sample, extraction of total RNA gave at least 6 micrograms in every case. The receptor comes from a woman younger than 45 in good health. The sequenced material came from blood.

CDR3 bases: TGTGCCAGCAGTTTCTCGGCCACCTACAATGAGCAGTTCTTC. Translation: CASSFSATYNEQFF. V gene TRBV12-3 or TRBV12-4 combines with J gene TRBJ2-1, with no clear D. Trimming left V 3 bases short and J 2 bases short, with 8 bases between. The CDR3 length is 14 residues.